Below, one T cell receptor beta chain is given with its context. V lost 6 bases, J lost 4 bases, and 13 bases lay in between. Germline CDR1 reads SGDLS; CDR2 reads YYNGEE. The CDR3 runs 13 residues. In the source study's methods: By means of reference gene primer amplification, nucleated cell counts were estimated. The protocol was immunoSEQ multiplex PCR, while the TCRdb copy is restricted to in-frame clones and leaves out a portion. V, J and clone size are those of that table, while D and trimming were read from the DNA. The repertoire holds 300,000 or so clones, with 80% to 90% as singletons. This record belongs to a study of blood T cell repertoires in COVID-19.

The V and J genes are TRBV9 and TRBJ1-2, with D unresolved. The clonotype was recovered from a woman in her thirties or forties with acute or convalescent COVID-19. The specimen was peripheral blood. In DNA form, the CDR3 reads TGTGCCAGCACCCTGGGAGGGAGCTATGGCTACACCTTC. This encodes CASTLGGSYGYTF.